Detailed here is one TCR beta chain. The antigen this receptor binds is unknown. No base quality values were provided; no much bigger clone lies one nucleotide off. Measured from the cysteine to the phenylalanine, the CDR3 is 14 residues long. Of all the DNA, just the CDR3 is kept, 42 bases in frame from base 1. Trimming takes 5 bases from V and 4 bases from J, and the germline ends sit 14 bases apart. Based on the germline V gene, the CDR1 and CDR2 sequences are MNHNS and SASEGT. The entry originates in a study of T cell repertoires in cytomegalovirus infection (dated by TCRdb to between 2018 and 2020). As for the study more broadly: Recently identified HLA-C-restricted CMV epitopes, whose presentation resists viral immunomodulation, were targeted by peptide stimulations together with well-studied HLA-B-restricted epitopes. Donor HLA type was relevant to the analysis, as public TCR beta signatures indicated carriage of CMV infection together with the matching HLA type. Here is what the overall study found, with its caveats: In the ex vivo response, HLA-C-restricted CMV-specific TCR beta clonotypes were dominant, and in two of eight donors the single most frequent clonotype came from this HLA-C-restricted group. In both this cohort and an independent cohort of 300 to 450 donors, the cumulative frequency of public TCR beta family members distinguished carriers of CMV infection plus the relevant HLA type.

The sample was run on an Illumina HiSeq 1500. Clones were called with MiXCR by TCRdb after fastp trimmed the public reads at Q25, and only in-frame beta chains were retained. Every entry covers one CDR3 protein and lists the most common genes and DNA from its rows. The sample includes some 500,000 distinct CDR3 sequences, with approximately 40% observed a single time. Of the sample, 40% to 60% is held by the ten largest clones. This specimen's treatment or condition label, interpreted: in vitro stimulation with specific CMV peptide epitopes to enrich CMV-specific T cells. The chain is assembled from TRBV6-1 and TRBJ1-1; perhaps TRBD1 is the D gene, with 5 bases matching. The TCR comes from a human donor in good health (CMV status not recorded). Some clones in this sample may be carry-over from other donors' samples. Sequenced material: cultured PBMCs, taken from culture after CMV antigen stimulation. The nucleotide sequence reads as follows: TGTGCCAGCAGTTACAACCCCAGGGCCACTGAAGCTTTCTTT. This translates into CASSYNPRATEAFF.